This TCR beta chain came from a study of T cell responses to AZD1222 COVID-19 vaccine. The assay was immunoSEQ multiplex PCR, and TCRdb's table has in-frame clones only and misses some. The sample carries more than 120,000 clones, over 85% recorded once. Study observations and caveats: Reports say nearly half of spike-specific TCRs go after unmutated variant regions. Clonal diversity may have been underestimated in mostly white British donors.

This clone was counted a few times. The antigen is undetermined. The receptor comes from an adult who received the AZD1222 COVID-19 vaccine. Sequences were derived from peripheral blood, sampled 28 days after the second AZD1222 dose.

The CDR3, as DNA: TGTGCCAGCAGCTTAGGGGACAGGGGTAATCCCCAGCATTTT. It translates to CASSLGDRGNPQHF. The rearrangement uses TRBV7-2 and TRBJ1-5; TRBD1 agrees at 10 bases. The ends lost 1 base at V and 10 bases at J; junction bases unmatched: 4. The CDR3 totals 14 residues. The germline V gene encodes CDR1 SGHTA and CDR2 FQGNSA.